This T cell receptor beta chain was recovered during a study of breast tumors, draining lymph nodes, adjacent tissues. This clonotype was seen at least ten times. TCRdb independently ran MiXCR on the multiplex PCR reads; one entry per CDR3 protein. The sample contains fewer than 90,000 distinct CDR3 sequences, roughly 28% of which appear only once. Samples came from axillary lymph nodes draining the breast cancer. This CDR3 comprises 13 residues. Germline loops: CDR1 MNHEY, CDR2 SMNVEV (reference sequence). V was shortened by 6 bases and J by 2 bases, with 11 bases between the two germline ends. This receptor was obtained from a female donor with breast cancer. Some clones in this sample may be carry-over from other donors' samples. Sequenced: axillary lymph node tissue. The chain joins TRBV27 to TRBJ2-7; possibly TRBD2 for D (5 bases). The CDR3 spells CASRGAGTYEQYF. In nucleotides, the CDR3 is TGTGCCAGCAGGGGAGCAGGTACCTACGAGCAGTACTTC.